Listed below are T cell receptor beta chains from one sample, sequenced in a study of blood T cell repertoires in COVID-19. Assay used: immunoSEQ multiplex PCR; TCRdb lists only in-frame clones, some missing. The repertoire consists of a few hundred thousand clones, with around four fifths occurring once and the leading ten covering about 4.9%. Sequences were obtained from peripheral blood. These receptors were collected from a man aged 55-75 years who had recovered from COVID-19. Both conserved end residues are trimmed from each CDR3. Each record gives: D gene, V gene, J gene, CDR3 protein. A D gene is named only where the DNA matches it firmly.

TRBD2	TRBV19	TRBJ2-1	ASSRTSGSSYNEQF
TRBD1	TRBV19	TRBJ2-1	ASSMDRGLGEQF
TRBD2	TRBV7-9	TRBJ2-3	ASGRGRGSDTQY
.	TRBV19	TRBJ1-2	ASSIDHRERRGYT
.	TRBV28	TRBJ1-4	ASSSKGQEGEKLF
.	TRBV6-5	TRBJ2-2	ASSYQSPGELF
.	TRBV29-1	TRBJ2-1	SARGRGDEQF
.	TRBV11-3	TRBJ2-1	ASSLAGVGSEQF
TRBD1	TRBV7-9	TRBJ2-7	ASSHTGGRVDEQY
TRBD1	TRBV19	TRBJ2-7	ASSNPGTGGGEQY
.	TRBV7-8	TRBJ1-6	ASSDFLRHSPLH
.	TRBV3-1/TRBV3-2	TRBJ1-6	ASSQLPPAGGRGSPLH
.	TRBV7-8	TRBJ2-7	ASRQGLSSSYEQY
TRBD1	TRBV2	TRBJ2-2	ASSEQGQTGELF
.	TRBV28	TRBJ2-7	ASSLTGSYEQY
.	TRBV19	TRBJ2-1	ASSIRDPGDEQF
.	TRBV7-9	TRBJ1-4	ASSFSIGVNEKLF
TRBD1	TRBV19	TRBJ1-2	ASTLDRVGGYT
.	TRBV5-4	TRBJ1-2	ASSPNRGNNYGYT
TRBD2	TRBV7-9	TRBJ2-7	ASSQRASGSYEQY
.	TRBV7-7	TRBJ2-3	ASSPTNGDTQY
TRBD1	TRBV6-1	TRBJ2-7	ASSERTGFYEQY
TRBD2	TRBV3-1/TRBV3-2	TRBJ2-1	ASSQDLTSGRTNEQF
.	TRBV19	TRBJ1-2	ASSIITDYGYT
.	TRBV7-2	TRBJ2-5	ASFGGATFQETQY
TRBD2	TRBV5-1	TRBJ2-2	ASRKRLAGGADGELF
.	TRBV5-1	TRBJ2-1	ASSLVLRNEQF
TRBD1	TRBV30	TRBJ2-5	ASDRGWAKETQY
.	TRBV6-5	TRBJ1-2	ASTGGAMHGYT
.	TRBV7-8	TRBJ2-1	ASSLAQAYNEQF
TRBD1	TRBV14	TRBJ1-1	ASSQDMGQPFEAF